The clone carrying this T cell receptor (beta chain) was observed at least ten times. Its antigen is unidentified. The data were taken from a study of identical twins. Study-level points and caveats: Among monozygotic twins, out-of-frame TCR alpha sharing exceeded what models predicted. Out-of-frame alpha sequences shared between twins exhibited an excess of low generation probability. Analyses based on zero insertions could be partly confounded by invariant MAIT and iNKT cells.

This CDR3 contains 14 residues. Trimming removed 5 bases from V and 4 bases from J; junction bases left unmatched: 3. Germline CDR1 is SEHNR and CDR2 is FQNEAQ (reference sequence). MiXCR, run by TCRdb on the 5' RACE reads, gives a single entry per CDR3 protein. In the table there are about 660,000 distinct CDR3 sequences, under 9% of which are singletons. These same records also appear under a second study, on yellow fever vaccine responses in identical twins.

This receptor was obtained from a woman aged 18-35 years in good health. Source material: PBMCs. The chain combines TRBV7-9 with TRBJ2-7, with 12 bases that match TRBD2. The CDR3 here is CASSRGTSGYEQYF. DNA of the CDR3: TGTGCCAGCAGCCGCGGGACTAGCGGGTACGAGCAGTACTTC.